This is a list of T cell receptor beta chains from one sample in a study of cytomegalovirus exposure and HLA in healthy donors. Generated by immunoSEQ multiplex PCR, the TCRdb table keeps only in-frame clones and is missing some. Here the sample spans 150,000 to 200,000 clones, 70% to 80% being singletons. The source material was PBMCs. All receptors come from a man aged 50-60 years in good health and CMV-seropositive. CDR3s include the opening cysteine and the closing phenylalanine or tryptophan. A D gene is named only where the DNA matches it firmly. Where a row states a size, it is once, few, many or the class of an expanded clone; other rows omit it.

d_gene,len,j_gene,v_gene,abundance,CDR3aa,CDR3nt
TRBD1,14,TRBJ1-6,TRBV6-5,NA,CASRPTGDYSPLHF,TGTGCCAGCAGACCTACAGGGGATTATTCACCCCTCCACTTT
NA,14,TRBJ1-3,TRBV6-5,NA,CASISGPSGNTIYF,TGTGCCAGCATTTCAGGGCCCTCTGGAAACACCATATATTTT
NA,11,TRBJ1-5,TRBV6-6,few,CASRKERSQHF,TGTGCCAGCAGAAAGGAGAGGTCCCAGCATTTT
NA,14,TRBJ2-5,TRBV5-1,NA,CASSLVHSQETQYF,TGCGCCAGCAGCTTGGTTCACAGCCAAGAGACCCAGTACTTC
TRBD1,14,TRBJ1-1,TRBV6-1,NA,CASSYQGGNTEAFF,TGTGCCAGCAGTTATCAGGGGGGGAACACTGAAGCTTTCTTT
NA,14,TRBJ1-4,TRBV2,NA,CASSEDGRGEKLFF,TGTGCCAGCAGTGAAGATGGCCGGGGTGAAAAACTGTTTTTT
TRBD1,14,TRBJ2-7,TRBV7-9,few,CASSSLTGGYEQYF,TGTGCCAGCAGCTCCCTGACAGGGGGCTACGAGCAGTACTTC
NA,17,TRBJ2-4,TRBV5-1,few,CASSLPDSAPAKNIQYF,TGCGCCAGCAGCTTACCTGACAGCGCCCCAGCCAAAAACATTCAGTACTTC
NA,15,TRBJ1-5,TRBV15,NA,CATSSGGDPDQPQHF,TGTGCCACCAGCAGTGGAGGGGATCCGGATCAGCCCCAGCATTTT
NA,14,TRBJ2-5,TRBV6-5,NA,CASSEFRDGETQYF,TGTGCCAGCAGTGAATTCAGGGATGGAGAGACCCAGTACTTC
TRBD1,14,TRBJ1-4,TRBV5-1,NA,CASSAGQGEKKLFF,TGCGCCAGCAGCGCGGGACAGGGAGAGAAAAAACTGTTTTTT
NA,15,TRBJ1-2,TRBV28,NA,CASSYGHLGAYGYTF,TGTGCCAGCAGTTACGGACATTTAGGCGCCTATGGCTACACCTTC
TRBD1,15,TRBJ2-7,TRBV28,NA,CASGRPDRGGYEQYF,TGTGCCAGCGGTAGACCGGACAGGGGTGGATACGAGCAGTACTTC
TRBD1,15,TRBJ2-1,TRBV6-1,NA,CASRTSTGIYNEQFF,TGTGCCAGCAGGACTTCGACAGGGATCTACAATGAGCAGTTCTTC
NA,14,TRBJ2-3,TRBV6-5,NA,CASRRTVSTDTQYF,TGTGCCAGCAGGCGGACAGTGAGCACAGATACGCAGTATTTT
TRBD2,18,TRBJ2-2,TRBV4-1,NA,CASSQEGRGSGRTGELFF,TGCGCCAGCAGCCAAGAGGGGCGGGGGTCGGGTCGCACCGGGGAGCTGTTTTTT
TRBD2,15,TRBJ2-3,TRBV27,NA,CATLPAAGVTDTQYF,TGTGCCACCCTTCCGGCAGCGGGAGTCACAGATACGCAGTATTTT
NA,13,TRBJ1-6,TRBV2,NA,CASRAEGDSPLHF,TGTGCCTCCCGTGCCGAGGGAGATTCACCCCTCCACTTT